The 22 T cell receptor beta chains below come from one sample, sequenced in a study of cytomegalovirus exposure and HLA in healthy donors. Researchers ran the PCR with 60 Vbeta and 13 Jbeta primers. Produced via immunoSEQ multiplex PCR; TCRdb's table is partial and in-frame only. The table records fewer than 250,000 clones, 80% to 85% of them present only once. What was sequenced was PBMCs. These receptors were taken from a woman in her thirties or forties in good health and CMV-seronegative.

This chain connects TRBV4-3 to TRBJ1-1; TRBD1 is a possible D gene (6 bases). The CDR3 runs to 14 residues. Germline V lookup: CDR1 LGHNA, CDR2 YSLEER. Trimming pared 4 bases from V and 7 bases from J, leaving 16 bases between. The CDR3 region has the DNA TGCGCCAGCAGCCTGGAACAGGGACCCCTTGAAGCTTTCTTT. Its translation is CASSLEQGPLEAFF.

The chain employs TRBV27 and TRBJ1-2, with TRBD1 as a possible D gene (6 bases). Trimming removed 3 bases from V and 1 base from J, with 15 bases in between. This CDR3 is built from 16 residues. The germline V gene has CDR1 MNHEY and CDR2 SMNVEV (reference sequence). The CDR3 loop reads CASSLAGGGINYGYTF. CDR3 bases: TGTGCCAGCAGTTTGGCGGGGGGCGGAATTAACTATGGCTACACCTTC.

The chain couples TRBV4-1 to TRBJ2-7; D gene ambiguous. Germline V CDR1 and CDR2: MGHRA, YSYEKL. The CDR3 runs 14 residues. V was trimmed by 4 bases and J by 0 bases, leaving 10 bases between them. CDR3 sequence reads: CASSPTTSSYEQYF. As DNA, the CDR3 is TGCGCCAGCAGCCCTACTACAAGCTCCTACGAGCAGTACTTC.

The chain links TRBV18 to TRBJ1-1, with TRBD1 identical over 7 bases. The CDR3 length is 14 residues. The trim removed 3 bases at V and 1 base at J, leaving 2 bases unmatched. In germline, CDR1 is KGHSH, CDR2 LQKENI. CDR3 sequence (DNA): TGTGCCAGCTCACCGGACAGGAGGAACACTGAAGCTTTCTTT. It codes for CASSPDRRNTEAFF. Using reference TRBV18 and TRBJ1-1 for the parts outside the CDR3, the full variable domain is NAGVMQNPRHLVRRRGQEARLRCSPMKGHSHVYWYRQLPEEGLKFMVYLQKENIIDESGMPKERFSAEFPKEGPSILRIQQVVRGDSAAYFCASSPDRRNTEAFFGQGTRLTVV.

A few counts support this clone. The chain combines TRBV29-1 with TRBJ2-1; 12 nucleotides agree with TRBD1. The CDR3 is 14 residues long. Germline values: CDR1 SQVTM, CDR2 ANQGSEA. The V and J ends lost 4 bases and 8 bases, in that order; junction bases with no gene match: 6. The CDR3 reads CSVGEGTGGYEQFF. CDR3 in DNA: TGCAGCGTTGGGGAGGGGACAGGGGGCTATGAGCAGTTCTTC.

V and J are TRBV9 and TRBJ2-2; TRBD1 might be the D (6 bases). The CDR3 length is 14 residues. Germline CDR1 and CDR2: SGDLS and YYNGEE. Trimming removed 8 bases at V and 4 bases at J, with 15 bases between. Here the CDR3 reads CASQRGTPTGELFF. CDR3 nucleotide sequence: TGTGCCAGTCAAAGGGGGACCCCCACCGGGGAGCTGTTTTTT.

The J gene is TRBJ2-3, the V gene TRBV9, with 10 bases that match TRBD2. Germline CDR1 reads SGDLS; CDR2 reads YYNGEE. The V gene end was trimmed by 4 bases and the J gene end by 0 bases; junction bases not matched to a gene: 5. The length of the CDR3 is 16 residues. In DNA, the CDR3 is TGTGCCAGCAGCCCGGGACTAGCGTCGAGCACAGATACGCAGTATTTT. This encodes CASSPGLASSTDTQYF. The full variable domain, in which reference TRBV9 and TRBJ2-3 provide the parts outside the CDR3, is DSGVTQTPKHLITATGQRVTLRCSPRSGDLSVYWYQQSLDQGLQFLIQYYNGEERAKGNILERFSAQQFPDLHSELNLSSLELGDSALYFCASSPGLASSTDTQYFGPGTRLTVL.

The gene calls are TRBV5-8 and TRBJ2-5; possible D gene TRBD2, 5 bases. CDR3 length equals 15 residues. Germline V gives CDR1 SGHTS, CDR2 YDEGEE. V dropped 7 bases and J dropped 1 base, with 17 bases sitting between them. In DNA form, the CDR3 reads TGTGCCAGCCGCCCCCTACGGAGCGGCCAAGAGACCCAGTACTTC. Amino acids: CASRPLRSGQETQYF.

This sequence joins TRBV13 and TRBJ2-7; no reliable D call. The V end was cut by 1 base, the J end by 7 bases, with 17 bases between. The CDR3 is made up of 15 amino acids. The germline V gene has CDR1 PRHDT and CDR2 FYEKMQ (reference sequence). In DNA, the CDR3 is TGTGCCAGCAGCTTAGAAGGCGCGGCTGTTGATGAGCAGTACTTC. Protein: CASSLEGAAVDEQYF.

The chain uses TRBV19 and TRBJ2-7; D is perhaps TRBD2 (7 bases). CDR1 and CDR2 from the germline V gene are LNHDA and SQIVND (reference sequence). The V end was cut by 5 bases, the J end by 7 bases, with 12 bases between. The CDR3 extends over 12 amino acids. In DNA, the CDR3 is TGTGCCAGTAGTCTGAGGGGGGGTGAGCAGTACTTC. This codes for CASSLRGGEQYF.

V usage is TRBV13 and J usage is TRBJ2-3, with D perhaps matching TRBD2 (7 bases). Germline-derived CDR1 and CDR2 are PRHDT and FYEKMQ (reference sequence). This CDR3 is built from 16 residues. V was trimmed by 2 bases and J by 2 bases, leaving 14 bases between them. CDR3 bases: TGTGCCAGCAGCTTAACGGGGGGACAATACACAGATACGCAGTATTTT. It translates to CASSLTGGQYTDTQYF.

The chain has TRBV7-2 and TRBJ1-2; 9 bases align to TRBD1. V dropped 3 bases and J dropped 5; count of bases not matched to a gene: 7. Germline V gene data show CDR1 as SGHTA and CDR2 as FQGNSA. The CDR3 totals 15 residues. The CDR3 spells CASSLTGGRVYGYTF. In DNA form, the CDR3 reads TGTGCCAGCAGCTTGACAGGGGGAAGGGTGTATGGCTACACCTTC. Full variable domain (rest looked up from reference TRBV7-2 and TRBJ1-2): GAGVSQSPSNKVTEKGKDVELRCDPISGHTALYWYRQSLGQGLEFLIYFQGNSAPDKSGLPSDRFSAERTGGSVSTLTIQRTQQEDSAVYLCASSLTGGRVYGYTFGSGTRLTVV.

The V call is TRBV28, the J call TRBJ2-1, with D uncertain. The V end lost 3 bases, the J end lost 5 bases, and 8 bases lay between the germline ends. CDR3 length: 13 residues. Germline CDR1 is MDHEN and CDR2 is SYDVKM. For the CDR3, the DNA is TGTGCCAGCAGTTTCCGGCAGGACAATGAGCAGTTCTTC. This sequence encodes CASSFRQDNEQFF.

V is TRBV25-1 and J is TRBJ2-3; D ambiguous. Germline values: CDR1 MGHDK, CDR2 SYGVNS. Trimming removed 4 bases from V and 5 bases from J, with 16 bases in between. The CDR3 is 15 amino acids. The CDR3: CASSAVLGIKDTQYF. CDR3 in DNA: TGTGCCAGCAGTGCCGTGCTAGGAATAAAAGATACGCAGTATTTT.

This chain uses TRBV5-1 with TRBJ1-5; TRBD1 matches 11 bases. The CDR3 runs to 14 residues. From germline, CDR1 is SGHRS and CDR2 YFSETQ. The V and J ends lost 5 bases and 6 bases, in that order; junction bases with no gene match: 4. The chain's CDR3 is CASRAGTGGQPQHF. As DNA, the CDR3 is TGCGCCAGCAGAGCGGGGACAGGGGGTCAGCCCCAGCATTTT.

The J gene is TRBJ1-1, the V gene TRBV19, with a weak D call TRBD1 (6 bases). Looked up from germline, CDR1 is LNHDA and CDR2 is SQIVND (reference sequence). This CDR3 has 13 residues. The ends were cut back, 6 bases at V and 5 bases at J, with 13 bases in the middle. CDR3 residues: CASRGQGKTEAFF. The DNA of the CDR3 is TGTGCCAGTAGGGGGCAGGGGAAAACTGAAGCTTTCTTT.

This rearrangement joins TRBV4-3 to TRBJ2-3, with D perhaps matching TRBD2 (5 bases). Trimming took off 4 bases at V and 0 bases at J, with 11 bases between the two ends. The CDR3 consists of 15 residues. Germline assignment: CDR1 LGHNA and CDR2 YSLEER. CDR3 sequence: CASSPGWRSTDTQYF. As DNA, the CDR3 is TGCGCCAGCAGCCCTGGGTGGAGGAGCACAGATACGCAGTATTTT.

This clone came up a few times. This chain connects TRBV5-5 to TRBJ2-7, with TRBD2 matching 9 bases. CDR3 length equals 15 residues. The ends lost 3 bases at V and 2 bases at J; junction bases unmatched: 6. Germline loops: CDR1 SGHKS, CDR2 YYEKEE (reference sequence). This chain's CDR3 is CASSSTSGDPYEQYF. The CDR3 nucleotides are TGTGCCAGCAGCTCGACTAGCGGTGATCCCTACGAGCAGTACTTC.

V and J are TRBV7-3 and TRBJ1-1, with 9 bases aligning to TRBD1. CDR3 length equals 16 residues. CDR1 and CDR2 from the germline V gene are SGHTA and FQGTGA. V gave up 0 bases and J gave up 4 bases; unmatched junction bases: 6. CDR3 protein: CASSLTNDRGTTEAFF. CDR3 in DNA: TGTGCCAGCAGCTTAACGAACGACAGGGGGACCACTGAAGCTTTCTTT. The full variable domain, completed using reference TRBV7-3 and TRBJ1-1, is GAGVSQTPSNKVTEKGKYVELRCDPISGHTALYWYRQSLGQGPEFLIYFQGTGAADDSGLPNDRFFAVRPEGSVSTLKIQRTERGDSAVYLCASSLTNDRGTTEAFFGQGTRLTVV.

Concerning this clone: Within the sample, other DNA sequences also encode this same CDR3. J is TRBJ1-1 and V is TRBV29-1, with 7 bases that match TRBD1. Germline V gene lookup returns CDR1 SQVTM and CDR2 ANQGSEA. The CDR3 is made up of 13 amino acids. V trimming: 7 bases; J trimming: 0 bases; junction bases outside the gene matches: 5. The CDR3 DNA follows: TGCAGCGCTGGACAGGCCATGAACACTGAAGCTTTCTTT. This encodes CSAGQAMNTEAFF.

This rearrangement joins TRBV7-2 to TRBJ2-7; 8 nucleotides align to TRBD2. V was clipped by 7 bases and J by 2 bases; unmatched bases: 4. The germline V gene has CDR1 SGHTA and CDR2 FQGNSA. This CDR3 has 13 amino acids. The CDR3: CASKRGGTYEQYF. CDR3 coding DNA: TGTGCCAGCAAACGGGGGGGGACCTACGAGCAGTACTTC.

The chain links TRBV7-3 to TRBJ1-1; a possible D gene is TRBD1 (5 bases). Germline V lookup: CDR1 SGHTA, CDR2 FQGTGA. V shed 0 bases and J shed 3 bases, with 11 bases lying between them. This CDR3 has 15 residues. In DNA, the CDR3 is TGTGCCAGCAGCTTAACGGGGGGAGGGGACACTGAAGCTTTCTTT. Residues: CASSLTGGGDTEAFF.